This T cell receptor beta chain was profiled in a study of blood T cells in healthy people across ages. The use of a sample-barcoded 5' primer and a J-beta primer mix characterized a second PCR of 7 to 11 cycles. Via MiXCR, TCRdb re-called the 5' RACE reads, giving one row per CDR3 protein. The sample shows more than 900,000 distinct CDR3 sequences, 25% to 30% of them seen only once. CDR1 and CDR2 (germline): ENHRY, SYGVKD. The CDR3 has 14 amino acids. The V end was cut by 7 bases, the J end by 1 base, with 11 bases between. This clonotype was counted at least ten times. In addition, the sample was reused for a study of T cells of mothers and their children. That study adds: Across the analysis, no persistent microchimeric T cell clones were detected.

The receptor was derived from a woman in her 40s in good health. The sequencing sample was made of blood. The chain links TRBV10-3 to TRBJ2-1, with D perhaps TRBD1 (5 bases). As DNA, the CDR3 is TGTGCCATCAAACAGGAAGGGTCCTACAATGAGCAGTTCTTC. Translation: CAIKQEGSYNEQFF.